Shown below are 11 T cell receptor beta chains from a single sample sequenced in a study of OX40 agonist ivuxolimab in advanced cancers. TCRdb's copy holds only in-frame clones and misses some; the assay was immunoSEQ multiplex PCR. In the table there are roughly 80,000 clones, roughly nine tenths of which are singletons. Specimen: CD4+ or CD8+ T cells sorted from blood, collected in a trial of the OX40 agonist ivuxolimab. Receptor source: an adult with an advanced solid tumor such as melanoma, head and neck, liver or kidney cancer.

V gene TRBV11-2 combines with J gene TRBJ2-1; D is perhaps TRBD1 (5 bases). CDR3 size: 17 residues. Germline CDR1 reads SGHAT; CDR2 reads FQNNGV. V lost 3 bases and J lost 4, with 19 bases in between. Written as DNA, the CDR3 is TGTGCCAGCAGCTTTAGTTCGGTTGTGGACATATACAATGAGCAGTTCTTC. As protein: CASSFSSVVDIYNEQFF.

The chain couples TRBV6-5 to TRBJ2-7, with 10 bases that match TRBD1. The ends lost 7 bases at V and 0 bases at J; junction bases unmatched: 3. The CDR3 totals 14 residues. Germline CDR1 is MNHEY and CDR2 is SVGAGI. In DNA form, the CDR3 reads TGTGCCAGCAAGTGGGACAGGGGCTCCTACGAGCAGTACTTC. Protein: CASKWDRGSYEQYF.

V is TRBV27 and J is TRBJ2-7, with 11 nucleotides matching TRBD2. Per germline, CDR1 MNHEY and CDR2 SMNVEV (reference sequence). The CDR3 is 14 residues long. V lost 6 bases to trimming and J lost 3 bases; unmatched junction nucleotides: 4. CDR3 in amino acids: CASRKGLAGYEQYF. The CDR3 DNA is TGTGCCAGCAGAAAAGGACTAGCGGGCTACGAGCAGTACTTC.

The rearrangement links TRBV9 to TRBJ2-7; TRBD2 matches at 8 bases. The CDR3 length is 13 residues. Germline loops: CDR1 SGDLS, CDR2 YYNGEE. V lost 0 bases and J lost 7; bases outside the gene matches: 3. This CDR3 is CASSVDAGGEQYF. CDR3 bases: TGTGCCAGCAGCGTAGATGCGGGGGGTGAGCAGTACTTC.

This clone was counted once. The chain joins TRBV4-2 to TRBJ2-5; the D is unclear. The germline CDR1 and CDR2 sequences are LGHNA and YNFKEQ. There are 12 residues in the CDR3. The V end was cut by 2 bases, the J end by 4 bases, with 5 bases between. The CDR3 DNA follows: TGTGCCAGCAGCCAACAGACAGAGACCCAGTACTTC. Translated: CASSQQTETQYF.

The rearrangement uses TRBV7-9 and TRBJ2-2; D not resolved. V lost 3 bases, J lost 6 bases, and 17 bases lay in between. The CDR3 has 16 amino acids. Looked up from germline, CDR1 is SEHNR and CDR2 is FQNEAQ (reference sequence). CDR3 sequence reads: CASSLGGPGRSGELFF. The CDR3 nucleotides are TGTGCCAGCAGCTTGGGCGGCCCCGGGCGTTCCGGGGAGCTGTTTTTT.

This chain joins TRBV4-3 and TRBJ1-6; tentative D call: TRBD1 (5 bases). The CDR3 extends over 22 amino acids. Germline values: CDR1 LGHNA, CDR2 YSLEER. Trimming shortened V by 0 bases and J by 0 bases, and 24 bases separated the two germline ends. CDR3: CASSQDKQGRSKGNSYNSPLHF. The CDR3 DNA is TGCGCCAGCAGCCAAGATAAGCAGGGAAGGTCCAAAGGGAACTCCTATAATTCACCCCTCCACTTT.

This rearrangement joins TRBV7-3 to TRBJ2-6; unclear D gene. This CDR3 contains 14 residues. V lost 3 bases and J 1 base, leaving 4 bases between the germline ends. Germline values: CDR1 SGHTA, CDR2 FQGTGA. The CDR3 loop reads CASSLGSGANVLTF. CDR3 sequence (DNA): TGTGCCAGCAGCTTGGGGTCTGGGGCCAACGTCCTGACTTTC.

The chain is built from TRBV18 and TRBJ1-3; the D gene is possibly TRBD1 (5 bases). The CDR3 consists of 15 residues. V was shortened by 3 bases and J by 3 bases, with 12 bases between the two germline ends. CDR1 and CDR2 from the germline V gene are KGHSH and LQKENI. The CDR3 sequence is CASSPVSGVGNTIYF. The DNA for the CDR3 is TGTGCCAGCTCACCGGTGTCGGGGGTTGGAAACACCATATATTTT.

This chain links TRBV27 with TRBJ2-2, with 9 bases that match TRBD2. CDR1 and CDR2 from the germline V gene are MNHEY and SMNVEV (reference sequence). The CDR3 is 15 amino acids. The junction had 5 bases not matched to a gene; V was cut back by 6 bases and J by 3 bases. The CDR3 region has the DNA TGTGCCAGCAGACCCATAGCGGGAGACACCGGGGAGCTGTTTTTT. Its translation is CASRPIAGDTGELFF.

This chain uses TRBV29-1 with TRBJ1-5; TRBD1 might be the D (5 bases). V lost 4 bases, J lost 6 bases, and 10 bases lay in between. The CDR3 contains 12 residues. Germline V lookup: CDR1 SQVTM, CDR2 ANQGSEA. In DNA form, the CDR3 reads TGCAGCGTTGGGGGGGGAGGTCAGCCCCAGCATTTT. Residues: CSVGGGGQPQHF.